The subject of this entry is one T cell receptor (beta chain). The antigen it recognizes is unknown. Per-base qualities were not stored, and no clone one base away is much larger. Repertoires were sampled repeatedly over the course of chemoradiotherapy so that clonal expansion in the tumor microenvironment could be followed. Libraries were built with the immunoSEQ multiplex PCR assay. TCRdb stores this immuneACCESS table with in-frame sequences only. Part of the clones is absent; in the studies checked, under half of the shortfall reflects unresolved V genes, and no reason is known for the rest. The table for this sample lists around 14,000 clones; around 90% of them were counted only once. In total, the top ten clones hold roughly 2.5% of the sample. The data were taken from a study of chemoradiotherapy in HPV16-positive cancers (dated by TCRdb to between 2022 and 2023). Turning to the overall study: Using functional T-cell assays on cells from two HPV16-positive patients, the researchers defined candidate HPV-specific T-cell clones and common TCR motifs. The study asked whether T-cell immunity against the HPV oncoproteins E6 and E7 changes during chemoradiotherapy and whether it affects survival. TCR repertoires from under 90 patients with HPV-related cancers were then used to track the candidate HPV-specific TCRs and motifs.

What the authors observed across the whole study: Expansion of candidate HPV-specific clones and E7-related TCR motifs was observed in the tumor microenvironment during treatment, whereas no such expansion was observed for non-HPV-specific T cells. Improved recurrence-free survival in HPV16-positive patients was associated with expansion of HPV-responsive T cells during chemoradiotherapy. The functional definition of HPV-specific T cells came from only a couple of HPV16-positive patients, and the survival association was reported for HPV16-positive patients.

CDR1 and CDR2 are read off the germline V gene as MGHRA and YSYEKL. Counted from cysteine to phenylalanine, this CDR3 has 16 amino acids. This entry keeps only the CDR3 DNA: 48 bases, framed from base 1. Trimming takes 1 base from V and 2 bases from J, and the germline ends sit 13 bases apart. This sequence uses TRBV4-1 and TRBJ2-3, with TRBD2 tentatively as D gene (5 bases match). The sequenced sample was blood, obtained from a patient who underwent chemoradiotherapy. The clonotype originates from a human donor with HPV-associated anogenital cancer. The CDR3 reads as follows: CASSQATDSITDTQYF. The DNA sequence is as follows: TGCGCCAGCAGCCAAGCAACGGACTCAATCACAGATACGCAGTATTTT.